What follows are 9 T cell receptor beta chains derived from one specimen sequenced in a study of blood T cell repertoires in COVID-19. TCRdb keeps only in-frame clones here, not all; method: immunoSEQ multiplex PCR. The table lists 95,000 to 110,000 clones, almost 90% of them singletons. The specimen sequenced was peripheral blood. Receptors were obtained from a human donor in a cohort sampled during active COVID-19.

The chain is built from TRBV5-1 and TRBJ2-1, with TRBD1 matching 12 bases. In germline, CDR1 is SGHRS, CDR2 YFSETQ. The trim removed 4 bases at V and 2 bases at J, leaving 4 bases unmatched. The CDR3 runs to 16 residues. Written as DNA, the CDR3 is TGCGCCAGCAGCCCCGGGACAGGGGGCCCCTACAATGAGCAGTTCTTC. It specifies CASSPGTGGPYNEQFF.

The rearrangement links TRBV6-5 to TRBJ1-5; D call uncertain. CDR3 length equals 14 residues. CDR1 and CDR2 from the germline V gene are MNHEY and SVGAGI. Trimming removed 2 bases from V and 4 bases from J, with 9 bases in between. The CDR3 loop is CASSYMAQNQPQHF. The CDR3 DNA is TGTGCCAGCAGTTACATGGCCCAAAATCAGCCCCAGCATTTT.

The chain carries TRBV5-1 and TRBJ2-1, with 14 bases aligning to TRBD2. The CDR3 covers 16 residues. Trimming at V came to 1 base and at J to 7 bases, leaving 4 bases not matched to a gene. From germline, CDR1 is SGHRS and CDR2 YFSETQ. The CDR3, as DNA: TGCGCCAGCAGCTTGAGTTGGACTAGCGGGAGGAATGAGCAGTTCTTC. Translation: CASSLSWTSGRNEQFF.

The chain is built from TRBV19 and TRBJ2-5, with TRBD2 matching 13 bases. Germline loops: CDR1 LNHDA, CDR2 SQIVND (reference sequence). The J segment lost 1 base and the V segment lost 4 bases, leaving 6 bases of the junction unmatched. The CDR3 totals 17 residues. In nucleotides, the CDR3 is TGTGCCAGTAGTACACGGACTAGCGGGGGCTTCCAAGAGACCCAGTACTTC. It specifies CASSTRTSGGFQETQYF.

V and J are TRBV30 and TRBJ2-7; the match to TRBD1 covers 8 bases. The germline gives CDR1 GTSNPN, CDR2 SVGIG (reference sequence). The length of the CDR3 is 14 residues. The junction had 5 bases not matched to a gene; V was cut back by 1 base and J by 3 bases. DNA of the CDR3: TGTGCCTGGAGTGCCGGGACAGGCCTCTACGAGCAGTACTTC. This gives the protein CAWSAGTGLYEQYF.

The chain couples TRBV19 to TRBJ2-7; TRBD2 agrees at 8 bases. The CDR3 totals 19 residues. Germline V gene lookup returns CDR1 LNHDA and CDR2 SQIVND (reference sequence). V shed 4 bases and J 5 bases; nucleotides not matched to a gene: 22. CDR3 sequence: CASSTPPRSGSIGRHEQYF. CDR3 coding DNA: TGTGCCAGTAGTACCCCCCCCCGAAGCGGGAGCATCGGGCGCCACGAGCAGTACTTC. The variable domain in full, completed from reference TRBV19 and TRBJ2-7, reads DGGITQSPKYLFRKEGQNVTLSCEQNLNHDAMYWYRQDPGQGLRLIYYSQIVNDFQKGDIAEGYSVSREKKESFPLTVTSAQKNPTAFYLCASSTPPRSGSIGRHEQYFGPGTRLTVT.

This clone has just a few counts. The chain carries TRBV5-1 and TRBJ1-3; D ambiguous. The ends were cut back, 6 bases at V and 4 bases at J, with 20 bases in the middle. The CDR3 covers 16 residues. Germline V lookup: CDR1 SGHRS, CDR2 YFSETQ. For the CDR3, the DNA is TGCGCCAGCAAAACGACCCCGCTCGCGGAAGGAAACACCATATATTTT. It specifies CASKTTPLAEGNTIYF. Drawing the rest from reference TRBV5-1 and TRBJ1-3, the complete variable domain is KAGVTQTPRYLIKTRGQQVTLSCSPISGHRSVSWYQQTPGQGLQFLFEYFSETQRNKGNFPGRFSGRQFSNSRSEMNVSTLELGDSALYLCASKTTPLAEGNTIYFGEGSWLTVV.

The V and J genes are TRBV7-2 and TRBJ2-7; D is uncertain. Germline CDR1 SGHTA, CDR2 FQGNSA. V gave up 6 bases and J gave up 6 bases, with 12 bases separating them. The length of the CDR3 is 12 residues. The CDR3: CASSSERLEQYF. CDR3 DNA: TGTGCCAGCAGTTCGGAGAGGCTCGAGCAGTACTTC.

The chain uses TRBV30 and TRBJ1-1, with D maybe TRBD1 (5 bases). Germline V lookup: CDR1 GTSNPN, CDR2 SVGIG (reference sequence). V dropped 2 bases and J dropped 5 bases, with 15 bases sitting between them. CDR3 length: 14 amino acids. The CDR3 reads CAWSRWGRDTEAFF. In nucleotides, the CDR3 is TGTGCCTGGAGTCGCTGGGGGAGGGATACTGAAGCTTTCTTT.